The source of this T cell receptor beta chain is a study of T cells in women clearing cervical HPV infection. Study details: Donors had HPV16-related CIN3 or worse; 2 had invasive cancer.

This CDR3 has 16 amino acids. The V gene lost 5 bases and the J gene lost 6 bases, with 20 bases spanning the gap. CDR1 SGHVS and CDR2 FQNEAQ come from the germline V gene. Comments on this clone: The observed sequence ends 3 residues before the CDR3 terminus, with the missing tail filled in from the germline J gene.

The assay was immunoSEQ multiplex PCR, and TCRdb's table has in-frame clones only and misses some. This listing includes about 41,000 clones. The TCR comes from a woman between 18 and 70 years old with a cervical HPV16 infection that either progressed to CIN3+ or cleared (not recorded which). The gene calls are TRBV7-8 and TRBJ2-4; D may be TRBD1 (5 bases). Sequenced: blood buffy coat. CDR3 DNA (partial): TGTGCCAGCAGCCACTACAGGTGGGGTGCTGGAAACATT. The encoded protein is CASSHYRWGAGNI. In full, the CDR3 is CASSHYRWGAGNIQYF.